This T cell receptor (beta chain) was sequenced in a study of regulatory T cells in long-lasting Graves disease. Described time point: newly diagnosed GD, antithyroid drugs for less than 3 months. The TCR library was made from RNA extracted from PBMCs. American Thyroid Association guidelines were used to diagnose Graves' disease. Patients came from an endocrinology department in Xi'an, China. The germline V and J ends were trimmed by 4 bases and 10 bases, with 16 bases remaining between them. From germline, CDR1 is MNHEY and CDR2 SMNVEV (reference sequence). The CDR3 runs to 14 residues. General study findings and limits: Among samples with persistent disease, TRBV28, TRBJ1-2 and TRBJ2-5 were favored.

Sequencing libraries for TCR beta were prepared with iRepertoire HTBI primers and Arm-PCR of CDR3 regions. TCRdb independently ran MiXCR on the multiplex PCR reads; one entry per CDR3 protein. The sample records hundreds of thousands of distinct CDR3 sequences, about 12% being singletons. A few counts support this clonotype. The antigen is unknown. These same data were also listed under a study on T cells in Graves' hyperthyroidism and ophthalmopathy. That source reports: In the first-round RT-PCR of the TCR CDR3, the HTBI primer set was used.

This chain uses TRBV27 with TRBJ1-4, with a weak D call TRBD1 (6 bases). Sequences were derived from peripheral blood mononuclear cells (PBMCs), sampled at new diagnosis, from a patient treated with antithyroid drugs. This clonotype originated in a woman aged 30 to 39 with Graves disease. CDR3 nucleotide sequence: TGTGCCAGCAGTTCCCAAATCAGGGGCGGAAAACTGTTTTTT. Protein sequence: CASSSQIRGGKLFF.